Sequencing of this T cell receptor (beta chain) was carried out in a study of T cell responses to AZD1222 COVID-19 vaccine (dated by TCRdb to 2020 to 2023). Turning to the overall study: TCR sequencing covered over 230 trial participants: 200 to 220 given two doses of AZD1222 and some 25 given two doses of MenACWY control vaccine. Trial participants were enrolled by age into 18-55, 56-69 and 70-plus year subgroups, with 148, 28 and 57 TCR-sequenced participants respectively.

According to the study, the label for this sample's time point signals: baseline before first vaccination. The sample's treatment or condition label, in plain terms: meningococcal conjugate vaccine given as trial control. The vaccinee samples were drawn from two UK trials, COV001 and COV002, one of which was a single-blind randomized controlled phase 2/3 trial testing AZD1222 (ChAdOx1 nCoV-19) in healthy adults. For TCRbeta chain sequencing, PBMC samples were collected from trial participants at day 0 and at day 28 after the second dose. The investigation overall reported the following: Nearly half of unique spike-specific TCRs reportedly recognized epitopes outside regions mutated in the B.1.351 and B.1.1.7 variants. A significant rise in spike-specific TCR breadth and depth was observed after two AZD1222 doses relative to day 0 and relative to MenACWY recipients. Vaccine-associated CD4 TCRs spanned the whole spike protein, with dominant responses in regions 160-218 and 743-854. In the small 56-69-year group, the increase in depth fell short of significance, most likely because of low power. Because no day 14 peak-response samples were available, the repertoires could be characterized only after the peak T cell response. Participants were mostly white British and included more females than males, and it was suggested by the authors that clonal diversity may have been underestimated. Conclusions about previously exposed vaccinees were limited because only six AZD1222 recipients were SARS-CoV-2 seropositive at baseline.

The CDR3 regions of human TCRbeta chains were analyzed by immunosequencing. The authors processed their data as follows. TCRs in the repertoires were compared against a reference library of SARS-CoV-2-specific TCRs that had been generated with the MIRA antigen-specificity platform. Breadth was defined as the fraction of unique TCRs that were SARS-CoV-2-associated. Depth was defined as the fraction of total T cells that were SARS-CoV-2-associated. Using the MIRA data, every spike-specific TCR was mapped to the spike region that the TCR reacted to and assigned to either a CD4 or a CD8 class. Log10-transformed breadth and depth values were compared by one-way ANOVA with Sidak's multiple comparisons tests. Not all clones reach the TCRdb copy of this immuneACCESS table, which keeps in-frame sequences only. Checked studies attribute under half of the gap to unresolved V genes and leave the rest unexplained. V, J and clone size are those of that table, while D and trimming were read from the DNA. This sample holds tens of thousands of clones; 88% were observed only once. About a tenth of the sample rests with the top ten.

The CDR3 has 18 amino acids, counting the end cysteine and phenylalanine. Only the CDR3 DNA is retained, 54 bases long and in frame from the first base. Trimmed from V: 2 bases; trimmed from J: 2 bases; junction bases lacking a gene match: 9. Note on this clone: What this receptor recognizes is not known. Base qualities are missing; no much larger clone stands one base away.

The sample here was peripheral blood, taken on day 0 of MenACWY control vaccination. The origin of this receptor is an adult in good health. Here the chain combines TRBV23-1 and TRBJ2-6; the junction holds 7 bases that match TRBD1. TRBV23-1 belongs to the ORF category, with a function that is uncertain. The DNA sequence is TGCGCCAGCAGTCAAATACGACAGGGCCAAACTGGGGCCAACGTCCTGACTTTC. Its translation is CASSQIRQGQTGANVLTF.